A single T cell receptor beta chain is shown here with its context. The data were taken from a study of blood T cell repertoires in COVID-19. Overall study context: COVID-19 samples, acute and convalescent, were from the United States, Italy and Spain. PBMCs, B-cell-depleted T cells, or T cells provided the cDNA or gDNA that made up the material.

Germline CDR1 is SGHAT and CDR2 is FQNNGV. The CDR3 is 11 residues long. V gave up 0 bases and J gave up 8 bases, with 4 bases separating them. Produced via immunoSEQ multiplex PCR; TCRdb's table is partial and in-frame only. Here the sample spans just over 300,000 clones, 85% to 90% being singletons. The sequence derives from a woman in her 30s with COVID-19, enrolled during active disease. Sequencing was performed on peripheral blood. The chain has TRBV11-2 and TRBJ1-1; D unresolved. CDR3 DNA: TGTGCCAGCAGCTTAGAGTTAGAAGCTTTCTTT. As protein: CASSLELEAFF. Complete variable domain (other parts from reference TRBV11-2 and TRBJ1-1): EAGVAQSPRYKIIEKRQSVAFWCNPISGHATLYWYQQILGQGPKLLIQFQNNGVVDDSQLPKDRFSAERLKGVDSTLKIQPAKLEDSAVYLCASSLELEAFFGQGTRLTVV.